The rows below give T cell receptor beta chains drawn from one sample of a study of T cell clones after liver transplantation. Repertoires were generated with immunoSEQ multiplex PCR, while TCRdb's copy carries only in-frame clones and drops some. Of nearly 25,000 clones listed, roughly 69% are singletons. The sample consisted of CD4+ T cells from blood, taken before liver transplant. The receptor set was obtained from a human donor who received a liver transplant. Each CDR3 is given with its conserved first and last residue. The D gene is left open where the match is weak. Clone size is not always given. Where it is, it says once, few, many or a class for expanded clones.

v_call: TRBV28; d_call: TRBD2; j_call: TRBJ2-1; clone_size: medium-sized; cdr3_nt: TGTGCCAGCAGTTCCCCAGCGGGGGGCTTCTACAATGAGCAGTTCTTC; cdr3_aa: CASSSPAGGFYNEQFF
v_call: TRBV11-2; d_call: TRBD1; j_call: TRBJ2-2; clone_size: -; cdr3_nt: TGTGCCAGCAGCAACGACAGGGGGCGAACCGGGGAGCTGTTTTTT; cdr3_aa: CASSNDRGRTGELFF
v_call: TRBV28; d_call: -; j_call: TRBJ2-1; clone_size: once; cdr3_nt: TGTGCCAGCAGTAGGGGGGACAGCGGCCTGAATGAGCAGTTCTTC; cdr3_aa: CASSRGDSGLNEQFF
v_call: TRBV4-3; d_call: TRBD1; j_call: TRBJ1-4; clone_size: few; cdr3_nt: TGCGCCAGCAGGCCTACGGGACAGGGGTATGAAAAACTGTTTTTT; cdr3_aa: CASRPTGQGYEKLFF
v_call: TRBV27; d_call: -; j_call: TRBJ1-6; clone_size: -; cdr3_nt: TGTGCCAGCAGTTTATACCCCGATTCACCCCTCCACTTT; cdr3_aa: CASSLYPDSPLHF
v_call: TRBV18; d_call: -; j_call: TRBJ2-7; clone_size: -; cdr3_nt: TGTGCCAGCTCGCAGGGTCAGGGTTACGAGCAGTACTTC; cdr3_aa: CASSQGQGYEQYF
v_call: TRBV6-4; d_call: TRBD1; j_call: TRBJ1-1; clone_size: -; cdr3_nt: TGTGCCAGCCGTCCCGGGACAGGGGGTGAAGCTTTCTTT; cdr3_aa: CASRPGTGGEAFF
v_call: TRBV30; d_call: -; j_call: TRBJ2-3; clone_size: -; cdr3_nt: TGTGCCTGGACGGGACTGACTAGCACAGATACGCAGTATTTT; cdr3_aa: CAWTGLTSTDTQYF
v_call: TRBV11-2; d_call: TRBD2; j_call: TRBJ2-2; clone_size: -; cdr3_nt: TGTGCCAGCAGCTTACATCGACTAGCGGGGGGGCCGGGCACCGGGGAGCTGTTTTTT; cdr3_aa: CASSLHRLAGGPGTGELFF
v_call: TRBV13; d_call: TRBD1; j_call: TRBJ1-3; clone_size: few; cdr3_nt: TGTGCCAGCAGCCGCATCACAGGGGCCGGAAACACCATATATTTT; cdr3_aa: CASSRITGAGNTIYF
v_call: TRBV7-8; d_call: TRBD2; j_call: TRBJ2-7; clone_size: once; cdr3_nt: TGTGCCAGCAGCTCGACTAGCGGGGGGCCCTACGAGCAGTACTTC; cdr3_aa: CASSSTSGGPYEQYF
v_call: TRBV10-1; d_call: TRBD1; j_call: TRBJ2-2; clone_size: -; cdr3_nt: TGCGCCAGCACCCAGGGGGCGCAAACCGGGGAGCTGTTTTTT; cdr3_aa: CASTQGAQTGELFF
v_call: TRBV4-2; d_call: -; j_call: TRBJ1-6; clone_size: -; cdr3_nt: TGTGCCAGCAGCCAAGATTCGGGTAATTCACCCCTCCACTTT; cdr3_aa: CASSQDSGNSPLHF
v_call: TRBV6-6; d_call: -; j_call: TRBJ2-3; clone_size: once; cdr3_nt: TGTGCCAGCAAACCCGGCACAGATACGCAGTATTTT; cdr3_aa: CASKPGTDTQYF
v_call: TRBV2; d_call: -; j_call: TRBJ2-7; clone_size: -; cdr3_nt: TGTGCCAGCAGGCCCGGGACTCTTCCCGCCTACGAGCAGTACTTC; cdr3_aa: CASRPGTLPAYEQYF
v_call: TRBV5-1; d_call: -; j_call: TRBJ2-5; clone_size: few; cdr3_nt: TGCGCCAGCAGCCCAGAGCAAGAGACCCAGTACTTC; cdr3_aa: CASSPEQETQYF